The present T cell receptor (beta chain) was sequenced within a study of control samples from healthy donors and cancer patients. Germline V gene sequence: CDR1 SGHAT, CDR2 FQNNGV. This CDR3 is built from 15 residues. V was pared by 1 base and J by 5 bases, with 14 bases between. This clone was seen only once. Sequencing was performed with immunoSEQ multiplex PCR; in TCRdb, only in-frame clones are kept and a portion is missing. The sample contains 150,000 or so clones, around 95% of which appear only once. Sequenced material: blood. The receptor's source is a man aged 40-49 years in good health. The chain employs TRBV11-2 and TRBJ2-5; a possible D gene is TRBD2 (5 bases). In DNA, the CDR3 is TGTGCCAGCAGCTTAGCGGGGTGGGTGAGGGAGACCCAGTACTTC. Protein: CASSLAGWVRETQYF.